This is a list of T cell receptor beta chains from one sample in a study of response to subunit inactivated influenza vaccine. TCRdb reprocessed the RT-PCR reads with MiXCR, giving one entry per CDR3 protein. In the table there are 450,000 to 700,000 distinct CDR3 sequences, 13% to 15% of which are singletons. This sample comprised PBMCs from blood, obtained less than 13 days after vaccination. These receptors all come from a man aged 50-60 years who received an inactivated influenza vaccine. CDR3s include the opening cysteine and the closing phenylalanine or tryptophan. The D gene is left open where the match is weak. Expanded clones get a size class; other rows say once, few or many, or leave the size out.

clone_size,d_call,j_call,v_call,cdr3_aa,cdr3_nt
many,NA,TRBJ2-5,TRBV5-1,CASSWDTGETQYF,TGCGCCAGCAGCTGGGACACCGGAGAGACCCAGTACTTC
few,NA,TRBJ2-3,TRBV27,CASSWTTSTDTQYF,TGTGCCAGCAGTTGGACCACTAGCACAGATACGCAGTATTTT
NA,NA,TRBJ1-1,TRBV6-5,CASSYSNRVGTEAFF,TGTGCCAGCAGTTACTCGAACAGGGTTGGTACTGAAGCTTTCTTT
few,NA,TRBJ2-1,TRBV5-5,CASSRRGVSSYNEQFF,TGTGCCAGCAGCCGCCGGGGAGTGAGCTCCTACAATGAGCAGTTCTTC
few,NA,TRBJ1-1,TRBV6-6,CASVQLGTEAFF,TGTGCCAGCGTACAATTGGGCACTGAAGCTTTCTTT
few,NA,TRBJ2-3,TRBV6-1,CATRGNPTDTQYF,TGTGCCACCCGGGGTAACCCCACAGATACGCAGTATTTT
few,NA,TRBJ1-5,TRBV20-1,CSASGGRQPQHF,TGCAGTGCTAGTGGGGGTCGGCAGCCCCAGCATTTT
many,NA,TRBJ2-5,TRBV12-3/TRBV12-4,CASSTGPLQETQYF,TGTGCCAGCAGCACGGGACCCCTCCAAGAGACCCAGTACTTC
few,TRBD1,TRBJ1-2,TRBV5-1,CASSFTGVEGYTF,TGCGCCAGCAGCTTTACAGGGGTCGAGGGCTACACCTTC
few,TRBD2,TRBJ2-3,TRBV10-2,CASSATSGGDTQYF,TGCGCCAGCAGTGCGACTAGCGGGGGTGATACGCAGTATTTT
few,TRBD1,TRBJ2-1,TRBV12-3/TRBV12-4,CASSFRQGAYNEQFF,TGTGCCAGCAGTTTCCGACAGGGGGCCTACAATGAGCAGTTCTTC
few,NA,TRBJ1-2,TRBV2,CASSKGLNYGYTF,TGTGCCAGCTCTAAGGGGCTCAACTATGGCTACACCTTC
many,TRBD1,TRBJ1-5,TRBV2,CASSTGGAWPQHF,TGTGCCAGCAGTACAGGGGGCGCTTGGCCCCAGCATTTT
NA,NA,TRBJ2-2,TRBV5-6,CASSLDPRNTGELFF,TGTGCCAGCAGCTTGGATCCCAGGAACACCGGGGAGCTGTTTTTT
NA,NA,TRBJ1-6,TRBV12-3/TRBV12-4,CASSPGLQNSPLHF,TGTGCCAGCAGCCCAGGACTGCAAAATTCACCCCTCCACTTT
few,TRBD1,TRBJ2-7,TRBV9,CASSVVATGPFYEQYF,TGTGCCAGCAGCGTAGTGGCGACAGGGCCCTTCTACGAGCAGTACTTC
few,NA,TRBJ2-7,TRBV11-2,CASSLVGRGTYEQYF,TGTGCCAGCAGCTTAGTTGGCAGGGGAACCTACGAGCAGTACTTC
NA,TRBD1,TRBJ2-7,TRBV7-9,CASSSTRDRRPYEQYF,TGTGCCAGCAGCTCAACCCGGGACAGGCGTCCTTACGAGCAGTACTTC
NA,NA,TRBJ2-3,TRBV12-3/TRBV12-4,CASSLGDRRYF,TGTGCCAGCAGTTTGGGCGACAGGAGGTATTTT
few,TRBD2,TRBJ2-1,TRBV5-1,CASSLELAGIEQFF,TGCGCCAGCAGCTTGGAACTAGCGGGAATAGAGCAGTTCTTC
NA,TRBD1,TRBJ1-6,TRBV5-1,CASSLVGTASSYNSPLHF,TGCGCCAGCAGCTTGGTCGGGACAGCCAGCTCCTATAATTCACCCCTCCACTTT
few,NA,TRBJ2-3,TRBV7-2,CASSTQVADTQYF,TGTGCCAGCAGCACGCAGGTGGCAGATACGCAGTATTTT
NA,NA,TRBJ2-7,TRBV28,CASRLDGEPYEQYF,TGTGCCAGCAGGTTGGACGGGGAACCCTACGAGCAGTACTTC
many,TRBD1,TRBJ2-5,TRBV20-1,CSARGGGQETQYF,TGCAGTGCTCGAGGGGGCGGTCAAGAGACCCAGTACTTC
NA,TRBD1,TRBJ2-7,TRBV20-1,CSALRTGLSSYEQYF,TGCAGTGCCCTTCGGACAGGGCTAAGCTCCTACGAGCAGTACTTC
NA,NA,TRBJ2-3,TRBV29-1,CSVDEQGSTDTQYF,TGCAGCGTTGATGAACAGGGTAGCACAGATACGCAGTATTTT
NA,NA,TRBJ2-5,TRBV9,CASSVGWEVGEIQYF,TGTGCCAGCAGCGTAGGGTGGGAGGTCGGGGAGATCCAGTACTTC
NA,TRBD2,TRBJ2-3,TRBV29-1,CSVNMGLAGDTQYF,TGCAGCGTTAACATGGGGTTAGCGGGAGATACGCAGTATTTT
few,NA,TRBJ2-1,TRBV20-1,CSATFSEREQFF,TGCAGTGCTACTTTCTCTGAACGGGAGCAGTTCTTC
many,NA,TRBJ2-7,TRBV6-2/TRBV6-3,CASSYRAGTGAYEQYF,TGTGCCAGCAGTTACCGGGCCGGGACGGGAGCCTACGAGCAGTACTTC
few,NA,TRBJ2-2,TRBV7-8,CASSPNAGELFF,TGTGCCAGCAGCCCTAACGCCGGGGAGCTGTTTTTT
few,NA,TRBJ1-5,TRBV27,CASRADRYSNQPQHF,TGTGCCAGCAGAGCGGACAGATATAGCAATCAGCCCCAGCATTTT
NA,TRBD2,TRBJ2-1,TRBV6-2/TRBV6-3,CASSYSAGGPFSEQFF,TGTGCCAGCAGTTACTCGGCGGGGGGGCCTTTTAGTGAGCAGTTCTTC
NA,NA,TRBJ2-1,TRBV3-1,CASSQGTSISYNEQFF,TGTGCCAGCAGCCAAGGGACCTCGATTTCCTACAATGAGCAGTTCTTC
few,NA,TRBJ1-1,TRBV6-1,CASIPTGWTEQNTEAFF,TGTGCCAGCATTCCAACGGGGTGGACAGAGCAGAACACTGAAGCTTTCTTT
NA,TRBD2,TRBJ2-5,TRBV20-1,CSAWTSGGTKETQYF,TGCAGTGCTTGGACTAGCGGGGGAACAAAAGAGACCCAGTACTTC
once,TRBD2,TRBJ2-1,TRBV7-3,CASSHSIAGIYNEQFF,TGTGCCAGCAGCCATTCAATAGCGGGAATATACAATGAGCAGTTCTTC
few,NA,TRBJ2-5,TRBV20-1,CSANISPGDVETQYF,TGCAGTGCTAATATATCTCCGGGAGATGTAGAGACCCAGTACTTC
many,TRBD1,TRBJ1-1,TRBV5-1,CASSLEGAAFF,TGCGCCAGCAGCTTGGAGGGGGCGGCTTTCTTT
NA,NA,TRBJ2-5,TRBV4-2,CASSQDDSSQYF,TGTGCCAGCAGCCAAGATGACTCCAGTCAGTACTTC
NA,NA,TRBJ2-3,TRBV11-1,CASSGYLGRGLTSTDTQYF,TGTGCCAGCAGCGGATATTTGGGGAGAGGACTAACTAGCACAGATACGCAGTATTTT
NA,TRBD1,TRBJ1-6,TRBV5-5,CASSSDRNYNSPLHF,TGTGCCAGCAGCTCGGACAGGAATTATAATTCACCCCTCCACTTT
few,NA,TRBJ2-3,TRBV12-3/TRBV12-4,CASTRGGVTDTQYF,TGTGCCAGCACCCGGGGCGGAGTCACAGATACGCAGTATTTT
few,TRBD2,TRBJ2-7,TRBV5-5,CASSLVVSGRAHEQYF,TGTGCCAGCAGCTTGGTTGTTAGCGGGAGGGCCCACGAGCAGTACTTC